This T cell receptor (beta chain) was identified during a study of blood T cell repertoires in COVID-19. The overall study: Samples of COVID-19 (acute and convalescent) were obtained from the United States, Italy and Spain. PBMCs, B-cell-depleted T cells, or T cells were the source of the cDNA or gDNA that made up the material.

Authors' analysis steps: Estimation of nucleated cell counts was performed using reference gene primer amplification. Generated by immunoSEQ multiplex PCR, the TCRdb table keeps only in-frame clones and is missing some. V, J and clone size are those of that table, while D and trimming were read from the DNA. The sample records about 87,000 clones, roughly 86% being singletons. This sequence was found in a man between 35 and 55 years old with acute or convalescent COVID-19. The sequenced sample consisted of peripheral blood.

CDR3: CASSYSGGRAGEQYF. CDR3 coding DNA: TGTGCCAGCAGTTACTCGGGCGGGAGGGCTGGCGAGCAGTACTTC. This chain uses TRBV6-2 or TRBV6-3 with TRBJ2-7; TRBD2 matches at 9 bases. Germline CDR1 reads MNHEY; CDR2 reads SVGEGT. The CDR3 length is 15 residues. The J segment lost 6 bases and the V segment lost 0 bases, leaving 6 bases of the junction unmatched.